The present T cell receptor (beta chain) was sequenced within a study of blood T cell repertoires in COVID-19. Assay used: immunoSEQ multiplex PCR; TCRdb lists only in-frame clones, some missing. Counted here are 300,000 to 500,000 clones, around 90% occurring once; the ten biggest clones make up roughly 2%. The CDR3 totals 15 residues. Trimming took off 4 bases at V and 6 bases at J, with 19 bases between the two ends. Per germline, CDR1 LGHNA and CDR2 YNFKEQ. What was sequenced was PBMCs or T cells enriched from blood (not recorded which). The sequence derives from a woman aged 40 to 50 with acute COVID-19. This chain connects TRBV4-2 to TRBJ2-7, with D possibly TRBD1 on 5 matching bases. Here the CDR3 reads CASSPLTDLWGEQYF. DNA of the CDR3: TGTGCCAGCAGCCCTCTGACAGACCTTTGGGGCGAGCAGTACTTC.